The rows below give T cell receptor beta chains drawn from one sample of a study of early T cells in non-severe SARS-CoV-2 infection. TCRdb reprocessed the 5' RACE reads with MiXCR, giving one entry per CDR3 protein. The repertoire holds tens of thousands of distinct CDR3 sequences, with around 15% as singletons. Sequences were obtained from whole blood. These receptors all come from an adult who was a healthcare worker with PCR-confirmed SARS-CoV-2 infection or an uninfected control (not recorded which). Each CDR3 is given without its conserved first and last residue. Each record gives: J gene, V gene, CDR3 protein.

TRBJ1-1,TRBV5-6,ASSHRAEAF
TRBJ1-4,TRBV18,ASSPQSNEKLF
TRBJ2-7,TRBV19,ASAWTVGSIEQY
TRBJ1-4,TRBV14,ASSQDAAGGEKLF
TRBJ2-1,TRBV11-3,ASSTRDEQF
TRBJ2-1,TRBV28,ATLSGAGGRNEQF
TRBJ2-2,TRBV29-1,SGRTGTTGELF
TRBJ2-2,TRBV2,ASSVPGAGTGELF
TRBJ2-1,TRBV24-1,ATQNDVGNEQF
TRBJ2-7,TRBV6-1,ASSLGQFYEQY
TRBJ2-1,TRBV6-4,ASSDRAGGYNEQF
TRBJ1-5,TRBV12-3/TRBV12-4,ASSFGGFQPQH
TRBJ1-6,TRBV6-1,ASRGTRDTSPLH
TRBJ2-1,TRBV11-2,ASSRDFGYNEQF
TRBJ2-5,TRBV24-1,ATSDPNGRPKETQY
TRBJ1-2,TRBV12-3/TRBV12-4,ASSLGYGYT
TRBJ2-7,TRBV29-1,SVESIGGIREQY
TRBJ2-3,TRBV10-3,AISESIGLAGADTQY
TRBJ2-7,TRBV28,ASSWAGRRTYEQY
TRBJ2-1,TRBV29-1,RAWTSSNEQF
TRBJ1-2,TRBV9,ASSVGLGRNYGYT
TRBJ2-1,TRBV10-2,ASSSSTNEQF
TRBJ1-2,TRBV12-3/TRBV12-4,ASTYGRAGYT
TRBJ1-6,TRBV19,ASSTDGKEALH
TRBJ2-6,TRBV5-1,ASSLAAGGNPLSGANVLT
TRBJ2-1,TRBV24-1,ATSDGREQF
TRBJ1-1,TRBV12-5,ASGLEGTEAF
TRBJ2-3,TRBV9,ASSEDSGTDTQY
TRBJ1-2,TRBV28,ASSKGAILGGYGYT
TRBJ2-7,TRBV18,ASSPPNRGLGLYEQY
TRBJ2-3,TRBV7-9,ASSYDRGVTQY
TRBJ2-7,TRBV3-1,ASSSTSGVSYEQY
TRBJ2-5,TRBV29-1,SGETGRKTQY
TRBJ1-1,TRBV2,ASSEVGGRTEAF
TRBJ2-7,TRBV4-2,ASSQDEGGLNYEQY
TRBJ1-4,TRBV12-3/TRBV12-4,ASSFGSHFSTNEKLF
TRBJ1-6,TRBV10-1,ASMPQGRYNSPLH
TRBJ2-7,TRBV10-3,ATCGGAGESNEQY
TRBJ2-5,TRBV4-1,ASSQELGAGKSPETQY
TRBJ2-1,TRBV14,ASSQLQGSYNEQF
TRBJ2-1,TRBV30,AWSLPRTSGRARYNEQF
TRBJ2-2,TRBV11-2,ASSFRDTGELF
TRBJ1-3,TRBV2,ASRSDSNTIY
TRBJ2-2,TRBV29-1,SVEIGSLVQSTGELF
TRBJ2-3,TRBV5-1,ASSPLGQPAETQY
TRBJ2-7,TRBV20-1,SARDEGDEQY
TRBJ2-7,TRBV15,ATSRDPGSNEQY
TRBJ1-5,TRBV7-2,ASSSGQGATNQPQH
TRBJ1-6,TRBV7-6,ASSASYNSPLH
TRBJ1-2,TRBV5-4,ASSFQGLNYGYT
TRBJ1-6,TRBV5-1,ASSLWGGNSPLH
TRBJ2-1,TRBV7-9,ASSSRTSGRSYEQF
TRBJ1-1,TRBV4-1,ASSQVGQGNTEAF
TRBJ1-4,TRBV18,ASSPSYNEKLF